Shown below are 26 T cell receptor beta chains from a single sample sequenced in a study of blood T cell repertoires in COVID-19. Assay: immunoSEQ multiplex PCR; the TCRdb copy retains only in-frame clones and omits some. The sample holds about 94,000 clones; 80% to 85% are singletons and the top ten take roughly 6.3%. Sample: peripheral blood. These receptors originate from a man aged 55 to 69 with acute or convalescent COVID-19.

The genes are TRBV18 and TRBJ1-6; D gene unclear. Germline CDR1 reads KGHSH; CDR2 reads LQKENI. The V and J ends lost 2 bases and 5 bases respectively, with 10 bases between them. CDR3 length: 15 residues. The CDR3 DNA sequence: TGTGCCAGCTCACCAAGGCCAGGTGATAATTCACCCCTCCACTTT. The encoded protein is CASSPRPGDNSPLHF.

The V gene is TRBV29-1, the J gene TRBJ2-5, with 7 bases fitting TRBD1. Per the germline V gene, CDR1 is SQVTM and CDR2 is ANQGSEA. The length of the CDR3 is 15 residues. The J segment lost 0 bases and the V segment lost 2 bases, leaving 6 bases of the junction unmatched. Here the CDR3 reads CSVEFDRDYQETQYF. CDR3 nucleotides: TGCAGCGTTGAATTCGACAGGGATTACCAAGAGACCCAGTACTTC.

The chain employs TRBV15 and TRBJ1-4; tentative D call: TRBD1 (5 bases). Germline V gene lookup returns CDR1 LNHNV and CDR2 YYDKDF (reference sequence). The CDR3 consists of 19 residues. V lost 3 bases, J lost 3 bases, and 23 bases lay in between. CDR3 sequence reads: CATSSGGVGSPQANEKLFF. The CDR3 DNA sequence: TGTGCCACCAGCAGTGGAGGGGTGGGGAGCCCGCAGGCTAATGAAAAACTGTTTTTT.

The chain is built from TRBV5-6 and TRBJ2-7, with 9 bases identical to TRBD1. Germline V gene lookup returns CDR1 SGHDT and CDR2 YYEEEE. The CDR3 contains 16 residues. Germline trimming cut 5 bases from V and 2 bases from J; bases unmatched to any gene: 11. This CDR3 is CASSQGTGNVPYEQYF. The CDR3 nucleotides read TGTGCCAGCAGTCAAGGGACAGGGAACGTCCCCTACGAGCAGTACTTC.

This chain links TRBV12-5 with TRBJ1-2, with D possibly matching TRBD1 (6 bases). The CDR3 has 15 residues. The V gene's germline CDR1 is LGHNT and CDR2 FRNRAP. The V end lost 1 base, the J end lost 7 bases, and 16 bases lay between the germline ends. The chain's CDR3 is CASGLETGWVGGYTF. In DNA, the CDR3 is TGTGCTAGTGGTTTGGAAACAGGGTGGGTCGGTGGCTACACCTTC. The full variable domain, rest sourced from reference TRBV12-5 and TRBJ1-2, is DARVTQTPRHKVTEMGQEVTMRCQPILGHNTVFWYRQTMMQGLELLAYFRNRAPLDDSGMPKDRFSAEMPDATLATLKIQPSEPRDSAVYFCASGLETGWVGGYTFGSGTRLTVV.

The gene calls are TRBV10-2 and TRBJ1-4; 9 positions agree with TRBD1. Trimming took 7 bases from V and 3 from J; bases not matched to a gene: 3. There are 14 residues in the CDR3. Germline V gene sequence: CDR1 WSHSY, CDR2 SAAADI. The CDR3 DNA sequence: TGCGCCAGCAAAAGACAGGGGGCTAATGAAAAACTGTTTTTT. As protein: CASKRQGANEKLFF.

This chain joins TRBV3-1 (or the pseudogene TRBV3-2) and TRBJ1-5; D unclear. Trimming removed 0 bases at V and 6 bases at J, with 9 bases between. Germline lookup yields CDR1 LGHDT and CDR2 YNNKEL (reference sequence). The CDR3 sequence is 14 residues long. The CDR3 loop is CASSQDGGVQPQHF. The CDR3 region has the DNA TGTGCCAGCAGCCAAGATGGCGGGGTTCAGCCCCAGCATTTT.

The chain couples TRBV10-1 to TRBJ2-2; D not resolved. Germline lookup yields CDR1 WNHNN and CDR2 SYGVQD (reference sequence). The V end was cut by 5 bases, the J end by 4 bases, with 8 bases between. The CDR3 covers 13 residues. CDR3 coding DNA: TGCGCCAGCAGTAAATCATTCACCGGGGAGCTGTTTTTT. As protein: CASSKSFTGELFF.

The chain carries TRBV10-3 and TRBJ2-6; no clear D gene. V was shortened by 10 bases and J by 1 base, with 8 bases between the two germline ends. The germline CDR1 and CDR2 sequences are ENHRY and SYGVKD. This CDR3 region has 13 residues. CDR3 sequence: CATSVSGANVLTF. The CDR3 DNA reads TGTGCCACCTCGGTGTCTGGGGCCAACGTCCTGACTTTC.

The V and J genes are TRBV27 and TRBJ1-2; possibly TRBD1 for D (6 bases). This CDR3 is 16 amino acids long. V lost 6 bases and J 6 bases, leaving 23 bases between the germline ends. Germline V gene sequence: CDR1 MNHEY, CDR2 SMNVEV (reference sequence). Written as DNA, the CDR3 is TGTGCCAGCAGGGGACATCGTTCGACAGGTTGGAATGGCTACACCTTC. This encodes CASRGHRSTGWNGYTF.

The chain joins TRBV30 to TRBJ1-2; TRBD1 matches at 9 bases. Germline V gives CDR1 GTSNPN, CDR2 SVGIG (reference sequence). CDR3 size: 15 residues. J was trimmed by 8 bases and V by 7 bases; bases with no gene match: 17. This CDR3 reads CASKTGGRSLRGYTF. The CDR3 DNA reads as TGTGCCTCGAAGACAGGGGGACGGTCGTTACGGGGCTACACCTTC.

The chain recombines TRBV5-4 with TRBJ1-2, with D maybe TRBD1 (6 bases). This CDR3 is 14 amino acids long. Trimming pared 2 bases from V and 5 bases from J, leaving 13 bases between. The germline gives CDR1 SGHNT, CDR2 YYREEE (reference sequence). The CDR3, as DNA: TGTGCCAGCAGCTTCAGAGGGGGTGGGTATGGCTACACCTTC. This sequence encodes CASSFRGGGYGYTF.

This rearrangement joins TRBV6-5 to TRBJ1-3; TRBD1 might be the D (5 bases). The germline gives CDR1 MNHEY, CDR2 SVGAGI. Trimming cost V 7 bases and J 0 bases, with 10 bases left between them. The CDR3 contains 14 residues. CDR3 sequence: CASKRRGSGNTIYF. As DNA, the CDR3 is TGTGCCAGCAAACGGAGGGGCTCTGGAAACACCATATATTTT.

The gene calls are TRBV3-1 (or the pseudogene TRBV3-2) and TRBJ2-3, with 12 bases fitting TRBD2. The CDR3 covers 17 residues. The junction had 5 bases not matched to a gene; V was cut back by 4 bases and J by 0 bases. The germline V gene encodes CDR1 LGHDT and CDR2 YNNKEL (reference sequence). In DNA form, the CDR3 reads TGTGCCAGCAGCCTAGGACTAGCGGGGAGGAGCACAGATACGCAGTATTTT. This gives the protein CASSLGLAGRSTDTQYF.

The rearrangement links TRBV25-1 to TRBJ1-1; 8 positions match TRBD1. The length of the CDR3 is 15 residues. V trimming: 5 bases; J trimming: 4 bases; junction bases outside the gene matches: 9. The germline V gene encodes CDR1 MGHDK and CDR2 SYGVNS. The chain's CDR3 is CASSKGQGFATEAFF. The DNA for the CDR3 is TGTGCCAGCAGTAAAGGACAGGGTTTCGCCACTGAAGCTTTCTTT.

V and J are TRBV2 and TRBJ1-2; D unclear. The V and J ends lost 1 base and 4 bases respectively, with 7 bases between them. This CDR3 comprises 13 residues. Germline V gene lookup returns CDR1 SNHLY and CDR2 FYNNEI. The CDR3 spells CASSEGLIYGYTF. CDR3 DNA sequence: TGTGCCAGCAGTGAAGGGCTGATCTATGGCTACACCTTC.

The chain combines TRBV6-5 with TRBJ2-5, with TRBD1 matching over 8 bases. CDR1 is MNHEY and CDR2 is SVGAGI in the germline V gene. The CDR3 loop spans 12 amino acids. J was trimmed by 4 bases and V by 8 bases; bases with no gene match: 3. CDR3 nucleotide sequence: TGTGCCAGCGCCACAGGGGGAGAGACCCAGTACTTC. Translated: CASATGGETQYF.

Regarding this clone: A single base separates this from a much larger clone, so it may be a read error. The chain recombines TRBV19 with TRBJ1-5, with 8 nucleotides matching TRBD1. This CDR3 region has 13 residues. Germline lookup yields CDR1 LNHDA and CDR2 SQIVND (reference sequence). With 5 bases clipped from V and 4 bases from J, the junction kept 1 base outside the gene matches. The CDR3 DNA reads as TGTGCCAGTAGTCGACAGGGGAATCAGCCCCAGCATTTT. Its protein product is CASSRQGNQPQHF.

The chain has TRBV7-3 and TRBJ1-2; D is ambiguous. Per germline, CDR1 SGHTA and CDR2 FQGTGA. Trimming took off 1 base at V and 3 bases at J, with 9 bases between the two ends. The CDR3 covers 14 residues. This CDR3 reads CASSLRQEDYGYTF. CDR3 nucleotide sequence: TGTGCCAGCAGCTTAAGGCAGGAGGACTATGGCTACACCTTC.

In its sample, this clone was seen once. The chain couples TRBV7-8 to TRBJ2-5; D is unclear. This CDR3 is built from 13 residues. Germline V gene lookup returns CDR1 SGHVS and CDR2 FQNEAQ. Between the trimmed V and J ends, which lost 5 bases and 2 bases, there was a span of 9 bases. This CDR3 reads CASSVELQETQYF. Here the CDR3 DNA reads TGTGCCAGCAGCGTAGAACTACAAGAGACCCAGTACTTC. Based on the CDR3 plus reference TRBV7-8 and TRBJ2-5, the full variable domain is GAGVSQSPRYKVAKRGQDVALRCDPISGHVSLFWYQQALGQGPEFLTYFQNEAQLDKSGLPSDRFFAERPEGSVSTLKIQRTQQEDSAVYLCASSVELQETQYFGPGTRLLVL.

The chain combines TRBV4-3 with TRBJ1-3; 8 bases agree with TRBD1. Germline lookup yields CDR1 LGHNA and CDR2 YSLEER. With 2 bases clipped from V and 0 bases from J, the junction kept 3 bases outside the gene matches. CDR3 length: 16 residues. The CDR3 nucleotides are TGCGCCAGCAGCCAATTTGACAGGGGCTCTGGAAACACCATATATTTT. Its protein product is CASSQFDRGSGNTIYF.

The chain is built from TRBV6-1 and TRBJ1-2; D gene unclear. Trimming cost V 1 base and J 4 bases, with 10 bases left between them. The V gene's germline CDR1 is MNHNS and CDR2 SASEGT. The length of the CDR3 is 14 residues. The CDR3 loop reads CASSEVGSGYGYTF. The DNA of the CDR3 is TGTGCCAGCAGTGAAGTTGGGAGTGGCTATGGCTACACCTTC.

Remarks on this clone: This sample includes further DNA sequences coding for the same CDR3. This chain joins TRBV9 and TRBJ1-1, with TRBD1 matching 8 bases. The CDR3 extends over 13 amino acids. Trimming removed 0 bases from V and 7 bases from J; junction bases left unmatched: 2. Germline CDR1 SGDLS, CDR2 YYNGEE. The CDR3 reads CASSVVQGGEAFF. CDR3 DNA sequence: TGTGCCAGCAGCGTAGTACAGGGGGGTGAAGCTTTCTTT. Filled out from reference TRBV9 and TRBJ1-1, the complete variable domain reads DSGVTQTPKHLITATGQRVTLRCSPRSGDLSVYWYQQSLDQGLQFLIQYYNGEERAKGNILERFSAQQFPDLHSELNLSSLELGDSALYFCASSVVQGGEAFFGQGTRLTVV.

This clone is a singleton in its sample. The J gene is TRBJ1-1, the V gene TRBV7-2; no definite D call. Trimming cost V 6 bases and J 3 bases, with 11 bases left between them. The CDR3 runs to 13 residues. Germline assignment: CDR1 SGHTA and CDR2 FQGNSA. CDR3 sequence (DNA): TGTGCCAGCAGTTTGAAGAGTCACACTGAAGCTTTCTTT. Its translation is CASSLKSHTEAFF.

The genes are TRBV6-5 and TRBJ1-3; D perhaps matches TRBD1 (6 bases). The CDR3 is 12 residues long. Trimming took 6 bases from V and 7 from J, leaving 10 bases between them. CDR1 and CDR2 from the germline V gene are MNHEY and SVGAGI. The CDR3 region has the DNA TGTGCCAGCAGGGCCCAGGGGAACACCATATATTTT. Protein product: CASRAQGNTIYF.

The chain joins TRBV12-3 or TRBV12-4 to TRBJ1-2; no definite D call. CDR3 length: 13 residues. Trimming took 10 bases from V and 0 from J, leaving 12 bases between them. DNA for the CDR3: TGTGCCACCTACCCTGACACTAACTATGGCTACACCTTC. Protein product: CATYPDTNYGYTF.